Shown below are 28 T cell receptor beta chains from a single sample sequenced in a study of identical twins (dated by TCRdb to about 2016). The library came from 5' RACE. Sequencing was performed on an Illumina HiSeq 2000. TCRdb passed the public sequencing reads through fastp at Q25 and MiXCR, retaining productive beta sequences. Here each entry gathers all rows of one CDR3 protein and keeps the most common genes and DNA. The sample table contains some 1,700,000 distinct CDR3 sequences; only one count was recorded for under 35% of them. The ten biggest clones cover around 0.25% of the sample. Material for sequencing was cord blood. The source is a newborn girl in good health.

This clonotype was counted a few times. The CDR3 nucleotides are TGTGCCAGCAGCGCGACCCGGAACACTGAAGCTTTCTTT. Translation gives CASSATRNTEAFF. The chain uses TRBV5-6 and TRBJ1-1; the D is unclear. Trimming took 4 bases from V and 1 from J, leaving 8 bases between them. The CDR3 loop spans 13 amino acids. The germline V gene has CDR1 SGHDT and CDR2 YYEEEE.

This clonotype was picked up many times. The chain couples TRBV2 to TRBJ2-3; D is uncertain. V lost 1 base and J 4 bases, leaving 6 bases between the germline ends. The CDR3 loop spans 13 amino acids. Germline-derived CDR1 and CDR2 are SNHLY and FYNNEI. For the CDR3, the DNA is TGTGCCAGCAGTGAAGGCAGGCCAGATACGCAGTATTTT. Translation: CASSEGRPDTQYF.

The J gene is TRBJ1-6, the V gene TRBV7-2; possibly TRBD1 for D (5 bases). CDR3 length: 16 amino acids. Germline-derived CDR1 and CDR2 are SGHTA and FQGNSA. Trimming left V 0 bases short and J 9 bases short, with 15 bases between. DNA for the CDR3: TGTGCCAGCAGCTTAGCTCCAGGGACGGTTAGTTCACCCCTCCACTTT. Its translation: CASSLAPGTVSSPLHF.

At least ten counts were recorded for this clonotype. This sequence joins TRBV6-5 and TRBJ2-4, with TRBD2 matching 8 bases. The J segment lost 3 bases and the V segment lost 7 bases, leaving 8 bases of the junction unmatched. The CDR3 has 15 amino acids. The germline gives CDR1 MNHEY, CDR2 SVGAGI. The DNA of the CDR3 is TGTGCCAGCAAACTGACCGGGACTAGCAAAAACATTCAGTACTTC. Translating gives CASKLTGTSKNIQYF.

This chain connects TRBV25-1 to TRBJ2-5; tentatively, D is TRBD1 or TRBD2 (5 bases each). The germline CDR1 and CDR2 sequences are MGHDK and SYGVNS. The ends were cut back, 3 bases at V and 2 bases at J, with 13 bases in the middle. The CDR3 has 15 amino acids. The DNA of the CDR3 is TGTGCCAGCAGTGAGGGGGTTCGAGGACAAGAGACCCAGTACTTC. Translating gives CASSEGVRGQETQYF.

The chain uses TRBV2 and TRBJ1-2; 7 bases line up with TRBD1. CDR3 size: 11 residues. J was trimmed by 13 bases and V by 4 bases; bases with no gene match: 6. Germline V lookup: CDR1 SNHLY, CDR2 FYNNEI. This CDR3 reads CASSVDRVLTF. In nucleotides, the CDR3 is TGTGCCAGCAGTGTAGACAGGGTCCTCACCTTC.

The chain recombines TRBV12-3 or TRBV12-4 with TRBJ1-6; D possibly corresponds to TRBD1 (5 bases). The CDR3 consists of 16 residues. V lost 5 bases and J 0 bases, leaving 11 bases between the germline ends. The CDR3 region is CASSPYRSSYNSPLHF. Here the CDR3 DNA reads TGTGCCAGCAGTCCGTACAGGAGCTCCTATAATTCACCCCTCCACTTT.

The chain couples TRBV6-5 to TRBJ1-4, with a weak D call TRBD1 (5 bases). CDR1 and CDR2 (germline): MNHEY, SVGAGI. V lost 2 bases to trimming and J lost 0 bases, with 7 bases between them. CDR3 length: 15 residues. CDR3 sequence (DNA): TGTGCCAGCAGTTACGGGGCCGCAACTAATGAAAAACTGTTTTTT. Translation gives CASSYGAATNEKLFF.

The rearrangement joins TRBV4-1 to TRBJ1-5; weak D call: TRBD1 (5 bases). The CDR3 loop spans 16 amino acids. Trimming pared 0 bases from V and 3 bases from J, leaving 12 bases between. CDR1 is MGHRA, CDR2 YSYEKL, per germline. The CDR3, as DNA: TGCGCCAGCAGCCAAGAGGGGGGTCCTACCAATCAGCCCCAGCATTTT. This codes for CASSQEGGPTNQPQHF.

This clonotype was detected a few times. The chain recombines TRBV27 with TRBJ2-7, with D possibly matching TRBD1 (5 bases). CDR1 is MNHEY, CDR2 SMNVEV, per germline (reference sequence). The CDR3 consists of 14 residues. V lost 9 bases to trimming and J lost 5 bases, with 20 bases between them. The CDR3 DNA reads TGTGCCAGTCGCAGGGTCATGGGTCCACACGAGCAGTACTTC. Protein product: CASRRVMGPHEQYF.

This chain links TRBV5-6 with TRBJ2-7; 9 nucleotides align to TRBD2. The CDR3 is 17 residues long. Germline V gives CDR1 SGHDT, CDR2 YYEEEE. Trimming cost V 2 bases and J 1 base; bases outside gene matches: 10. The CDR3 reads CASSLPPTSGYSYEQYF. In DNA, the CDR3 is TGTGCCAGCAGCTTACCCCCTACTAGCGGGTATTCCTACGAGCAGTACTTC. Full variable domain (remainder filled in from reference TRBV5-6 and TRBJ2-7): DAGVTQSPTHLIKTRGQQVTLRCSPKSGHDTVSWYQQALGQGPQFIFQYYEEEERQRGNFPDRFSGHQFPNYSSELNVNALLLGDSALYLCASSLPPTSGYSYEQYFGPGTRLTVT.

The V and J genes are TRBV13 and TRBJ1-2; unclear D gene. Germline CDR1 is PRHDT and CDR2 is FYEKMQ (reference sequence). The CDR3 consists of 14 residues. V was trimmed by 3 bases and J by 4 bases, leaving 12 bases between them. The DNA of the CDR3 is TGTGCCAGCAGCTTTCGGTCGTCCTCCTATGGCTACACCTTC. This translates into CASSFRSSSYGYTF.

There are a few counts of this clonotype. The genes are TRBV28 and TRBJ2-1; D is uncertain. Trimming stripped 1 base from V and 6 bases from J, with 25 bases between. The CDR3 is made up of 19 amino acids. In germline, CDR1 is MDHEN, CDR2 SYDVKM. The CDR3 bases are TGTGCCAGCAGTTTATCCTTACCGTGGGCTAGATCCCCCGGCAATGAGCAGTTCTTC. Translated, it gives CASSLSLPWARSPGNEQFF.

V and J are TRBV20-1 and TRBJ2-1; 9 bases map to TRBD2. V lost 0 bases and J lost 4; bases outside the gene matches: 10. CDR3 length: 17 residues. Germline V CDR1 and CDR2: DFQATT, SNEGSKA (reference sequence). The CDR3 protein is CSARDQAGGASYNEQFF. The CDR3 DNA reads TGCAGTGCTAGAGATCAGGCGGGGGGGGCGTCATACAATGAGCAGTTCTTC.

The genes are TRBV20-1 and TRBJ2-1; 11 nucleotides agree with TRBD2. The CDR3 has 13 amino acids. Trimming cost V 6 bases and J 8 bases; bases outside gene matches: 6. The germline CDR1 and CDR2 sequences are DFQATT and SNEGSKA (reference sequence). The CDR3 DNA follows: TGCAGTGCGACTAGCGGGGAGCCCCATGAGCAGTTCTTC. The encoded protein is CSATSGEPHEQFF.

V usage is TRBV29-1 and J usage is TRBJ2-1; D not resolved. CDR1 is SQVTM and CDR2 is ANQGSEA in the germline V gene. This CDR3 contains 10 residues. V lost 4 bases and J 5 bases, leaving 3 bases between the germline ends. CDR3 sequence reads: CSVVDNEQFF. In DNA, the CDR3 is TGCAGCGTTGTCGACAATGAGCAGTTCTTC.

This clonotype was detected once. The rearrangement joins TRBV12-3 or TRBV12-4 to TRBJ2-7; D gene ambiguous. CDR3 length equals 14 residues. V was pared by 2 bases and J by 7 bases, with 15 bases between. The chain's CDR3 is CASSLRLEYDEQYF. DNA of the CDR3: TGTGCCAGCAGTTTACGGCTAGAGTACGATGAGCAGTACTTC.

There are many counts of this clonotype. This chain uses TRBV12-3 or TRBV12-4 with TRBJ2-4; D unclear. The CDR3 extends over 14 amino acids. The V gene lost 3 bases and the J gene lost 6 bases, with 12 bases spanning the gap. CDR3 sequence (DNA): TGTGCCAGCAGTTTCGGGCTACCGGGAAACATTCAGTACTTC. Residues: CASSFGLPGNIQYF.

The chain carries TRBV28 and TRBJ1-5; 7 nucleotides match TRBD1. This CDR3 is built from 16 residues. Looked up from germline, CDR1 is MDHEN and CDR2 is SYDVKM. V dropped 3 bases and J dropped 2; count of bases not matched to a gene: 7. The CDR3 sequence: CASSFLGGVGNQPQHF. CDR3 nucleotides: TGTGCCAGCAGTTTTTTAGGGGGCGTAGGCAATCAGCCCCAGCATTTT.

V gene TRBV6-2 or TRBV6-3 combines with J gene TRBJ2-1; 10 bases are a match to TRBD2. V gave up 2 bases and J gave up 2 bases; unmatched junction bases: 6. CDR3 length: 17 amino acids. CDR1 MNHEY and CDR2 SVGEGT come from the germline V gene. CDR3 nucleotides: TGTGCCAGCAGTTACCATCAGCGGGAGGGCCCCTACAATGAGCAGTTCTTC. It is translated as CASSYHQREGPYNEQFF.

CDR3 in DNA: TGTGCCACCCCGACCCACGGGAGCTCCTATAATTCACCCCTCCACTTT. Its protein is CATPTHGSSYNSPLHF. The rearrangement links TRBV7-9 to TRBJ1-6; D gene unclear. The germline V and J ends were trimmed by 10 bases and 0 bases, with 16 bases remaining between them. The germline V gene has CDR1 SEHNR and CDR2 FQNEAQ (reference sequence). The CDR3 consists of 16 residues.

The chain is built from TRBV4-2 and TRBJ2-7; weak D call: TRBD2 (5 bases). Deletions cut 0 bases from V and 2 bases from J, with 14 bases between. The germline gives CDR1 LGHNA, CDR2 YNFKEQ. The CDR3 runs to 16 residues. In DNA, the CDR3 is TGTGCCAGCAGCCAAGAATTAGAGCGGCCCCCCTACGAGCAGTACTTC. It encodes CASSQELERPPYEQYF.

J is TRBJ1-5 and V is TRBV10-3; a weak D match, TRBD1 (6 bases). Trimming left V 7 bases short and J 5 bases short, with 12 bases between. This CDR3 is built from 13 residues. CDR1 and CDR2 from the germline V gene are ENHRY and SYGVKD. The CDR3 protein is CAINNRADQPQHF. The CDR3 region has the DNA TGTGCCATCAATAACAGGGCCGATCAGCCCCAGCATTTT.

This clonotype occurred a few times. This chain's CDR3 is CSAPSGITYYEQYF. The CDR3 nucleotides read TGCAGTGCCCCATCGGGGATAACCTATTACGAGCAGTACTTC. The chain joins TRBV20-1 to TRBJ2-7; D possibly corresponds to TRBD2 (5 bases). Germline assignment: CDR1 DFQATT and CDR2 SNEGSKA (reference sequence). Trimming removed 6 bases from V and 4 bases from J, with 19 bases in between. This CDR3 region has 14 residues.

This clonotype was detected a few times. The gene calls are TRBV5-1 and TRBJ2-5; D is perhaps TRBD2 (6 bases). This CDR3 is built from 15 residues. Trimming shortened V by 1 base and J by 2 bases, and 12 bases separated the two germline ends. CDR1 and CDR2 (germline): SGHRS, YFSETQ. CDR3 sequence: CASSLTLGGQETQYF. CDR3 nucleotides: TGCGCCAGCAGCTTGACCTTGGGGGGACAAGAGACCCAGTACTTC.

The chain joins TRBV4-1 to TRBJ2-1; D gene ambiguous. The length of the CDR3 is 14 residues. Germline CDR1 is MGHRA and CDR2 is YSYEKL. The V end lost 4 bases, the J end lost 6 bases, and 13 bases lay between the germline ends. The CDR3 sequence: CASSPVKSRNEQFF. CDR3 DNA: TGCGCCAGCAGCCCAGTGAAGTCGCGCAATGAGCAGTTCTTC.

The J gene is TRBJ2-3, the V gene TRBV6-6; D call uncertain. Germline assignment: CDR1 MNHNY and CDR2 SVGAGI (reference sequence). The CDR3 totals 14 residues. V gave up 5 bases and J gave up 2 bases, with 11 bases separating them. The CDR3 DNA is TGTGCCAGCAGTCCCCTGGGCGCCACAGATACGCAGTATTTT. The encoded protein is CASSPLGATDTQYF.

This clonotype was picked up a small number of times. The J gene is TRBJ1-4, the V gene TRBV12-3 or TRBV12-4; possibly TRBD1 for D (6 bases). The CDR3 spans 14 residues. Deletions cut 4 bases from V and 5 bases from J, with 11 bases between. The CDR3 reads CASSSEGHNEKLFF. The CDR3 nucleotides read TGTGCCAGCAGTTCTGAGGGACACAATGAAAAACTGTTTTTT.